The 25 T cell receptor beta chains in this list originate from one sample, sequenced in a study of spatial heterogeneity in lung cancer. TCRdb re-derived calls from the 5' RACE reads in MiXCR, one entry per CDR3 protein. The data contain 24,000 or so distinct CDR3 sequences, roughly 7% of them singletons. Time point meaning: sample taken at primary tumor resection. The sequenced sample was PBMCs, obtained at surgery. The source of these receptors is a male donor with early-stage non-small cell lung cancer.

V gene TRBV29-1 combines with J gene TRBJ1-3; no definite D call. Germline V gene lookup returns CDR1 SQVTM and CDR2 ANQGSEA. V lost 8 bases and J 1 base, leaving 15 bases between the germline ends. The CDR3 length is 14 residues. This chain's CDR3 is CSFLNNESGNTIYF. In nucleotides, the CDR3 is TGCAGCTTCCTAAACAACGAGTCTGGAAACACCATATATTTT.

This clonotype has more than one count but fewer than ten. This chain's CDR3 is CATSAGLAGGSLTDTQYF. CDR3 nucleotide sequence: TGTGCCACCAGTGCGGGACTAGCGGGAGGCTCACTCACAGATACGCAGTATTTT. The chain has TRBV24-1 and TRBJ2-3; 15 bases are a match to TRBD2. The length of the CDR3 is 18 residues. Germline V gene lookup returns CDR1 KGHDR and CDR2 SFDVKD. Unmatched junction bases numbered 7, after V lost 5 bases and J lost 2 bases.

This clonotype was detected a few times. V gene TRBV25-1 combines with J gene TRBJ2-7; the D call may be TRBD1 or TRBD2 (5 bases each). V was cut by 5 bases and J by 2 bases, with 10 bases left in between. The CDR3 extends over 13 amino acids. Looked up from germline, CDR1 is MGHDK and CDR2 is SYGVNS. CDR3 DNA: TGTGCCAGCAGTCTCATGGGGGCCTACGAGCAGTACTTC. Translated, it gives CASSLMGAYEQYF.

This clonotype was seen at least ten times. The genes are TRBV12-5 and TRBJ2-4; TRBD1 agrees at 8 bases. Germline V gene lookup returns CDR1 LGHNT and CDR2 FRNRAP. The CDR3 covers 14 residues. J lost 7 bases, V lost 6 bases, and 8 bases had no gene match. As DNA, the CDR3 is TGTGCTAGTGGGCGAGACAGGGGCGGTAACATTCAGTACTTC. Its translation is CASGRDRGGNIQYF.

This chain joins TRBV19 and TRBJ2-1; D might be TRBD1 (5 bases). V lost 1 base and J 6 bases, leaving 10 bases between the germline ends. The length of the CDR3 is 14 residues. Germline lookup yields CDR1 LNHDA and CDR2 SQIVND (reference sequence). In nucleotides, the CDR3 is TGTGCCAGTAGTATAGGGGGCCCCGCCAATGAGCAGTTCTTC. Translating it yields CASSIGGPANEQFF.

The chain links TRBV15 to TRBJ2-3, with TRBD2 identical over 12 bases. Per germline, CDR1 LNHNV and CDR2 YYDKDF (reference sequence). This CDR3 has 18 residues. Unmatched junction bases numbered 7, after V lost 0 bases and J lost 3 bases. CDR3 residues: CATSRDATSGRRTDTQYF. Written as DNA, the CDR3 is TGTGCCACCAGCAGAGATGCGACTAGCGGGAGAAGGACAGATACGCAGTATTTT.

Only a few counts were recorded for this clonotype. This chain joins TRBV15 and TRBJ2-1, with D perhaps being TRBD1 or TRBD2 (6 bases each). The CDR3 loop spans 16 amino acids. CDR1 and CDR2 (germline): LNHNV, YYDKDF (reference sequence). The germline V and J ends were trimmed by 4 bases and 0 bases, with 13 bases remaining between them. For the CDR3, the DNA is TGTGCCACCAGCAATTCGGGGGCCTACTCCTACAATGAGCAGTTCTTC. Protein product: CATSNSGAYSYNEQFF.

This clonotype was seen ten or more times. For the CDR3, the DNA is TGTGCCAGTAGTGCTTCGGGACTAGCCTACAATGAGCAGTTCTTC. Its translation: CASSASGLAYNEQFF. The rearrangement uses TRBV19 and TRBJ2-1; 8 bases map to TRBD2. The V gene's germline CDR1 is LNHDA and CDR2 SQIVND (reference sequence). Trimming at V came to 5 bases and at J to 2 bases, leaving 5 bases not matched to a gene. The CDR3 runs 15 residues. Full variable domain (rest looked up from reference TRBV19 and TRBJ2-1): DGGITQSPKYLFRKEGQNVTLSCEQNLNHDAMYWYRQDPGQGLRLIYYSQIVNDFQKGDIAEGYSVSREKKESFPLTVTSAQKNPTAFYLCASSASGLAYNEQFFGPGTRLTVL.

Comments on this clonotype: One base away lies a much larger clone, so this may be a sequencing read error. This rearrangement joins TRBV30 to TRBJ2-2; the D call may be TRBD1 or TRBD2 (5 bases each). V shed 4 bases and J shed 5 bases, with 23 bases lying between them. This CDR3 spans 17 amino acids. Germline V gives CDR1 GTSNPN, CDR2 SVGIG (reference sequence). The CDR3 region has the DNA TGTGCCTGGACTCTTAAACAGGAAACGAGGGTAACCGGGGAGCTGTTTTTT. Protein sequence: CAWTLKQETRVTGELFF.

This clonotype has only a few counts. V usage is TRBV6-2 or TRBV6-3 and J usage is TRBJ2-1; TRBD2 matches 7 bases. CDR1 and CDR2 (germline): MNHEY, SVGEGT. The CDR3 is 14 residues long. Losses at the gene ends were 10 bases for V and 8 bases for J; bases not matched to a gene: 14. Here the CDR3 DNA reads TGTGCCACCACTTCGACTAGCCCTAGGGATGAGCAGTTCTTC. Protein product: CATTSTSPRDEQFF.

This clonotype has at least ten counts. The chain uses TRBV25-1 and TRBJ1-2; D remains ambiguous. Germline lookup yields CDR1 MGHDK and CDR2 SYGVNS. V was shortened by 2 bases and J by 4 bases, with 17 bases between the two germline ends. The CDR3 length is 16 residues. The CDR3 region is CASSEVGAGDSYGYTF. CDR3 DNA sequence: TGTGCCAGCAGTGAAGTTGGTGCAGGAGACTCCTATGGCTACACCTTC.

This clonotype was seen at least ten times. The rearrangement links TRBV19 to TRBJ2-3; 10 bases line up with TRBD1. Germline V gene data show CDR1 as LNHDA and CDR2 as SQIVND (reference sequence). J gave up 1 base and V 8 bases, and 6 bases lay outside the gene matches. This CDR3 is 15 amino acids long. The CDR3 DNA reads as TGTGCCAGTGGCCGGGACAGGGGAGGCACAGATACGCAGTATTTT. Protein: CASGRDRGGTDTQYF.

The J gene is TRBJ1-6, the V gene TRBV20-1; TRBD1 might be the D (5 bases). From germline, CDR1 is DFQATT and CDR2 SNEGSKA (reference sequence). V was trimmed by 7 bases and J by 5 bases, leaving 18 bases between them. The CDR3 sequence is 15 residues long. CDR3 sequence reads: CSVGEAGRDNSPLHF. The CDR3 nucleotides read TGCAGTGTAGGGGAGGCAGGAAGAGATAATTCACCCCTCCACTTT.

In its sample, this clonotype was seen a few times. The rearrangement links TRBV24-1 to TRBJ2-7; TRBD1 aligns across 11 bases. J lost 5 bases, V lost 2 bases, and 7 bases had no gene match. The germline V gene has CDR1 KGHDR and CDR2 SFDVKD. This CDR3 spans 16 amino acids. Here the CDR3 reads CATSDSGTGGRHEQYF. The CDR3, as DNA: TGTGCCACCAGTGATTCTGGGACAGGGGGTCGACACGAGCAGTACTTC.

This clonotype was found many times. The gene calls are TRBV28 and TRBJ2-2; D not resolved. CDR1 is MDHEN and CDR2 is SYDVKM in the germline V gene. This CDR3 comprises 16 residues. Trimming cost V 5 bases and J 0 bases, with 13 bases left between them. CDR3 in DNA: TGTGCCAGCAGTCCTGGCCGAGGAACGAACACCGGGGAGCTGTTTTTT. Residues: CASSPGRGTNTGELFF.

This clonotype was picked up many times. The CDR3 protein is CASSQDPRTQAYTEAFF. In nucleotides, the CDR3 is TGCGCCAGCAGCCAAGATCCGAGGACCCAAGCTTACACTGAAGCTTTCTTT. This sequence joins TRBV4-1 and TRBJ1-1; D uncertain. CDR1 and CDR2 (germline): MGHRA, YSYEKL. The CDR3 runs to 17 residues. Trimming removed 0 bases at V and 3 bases at J, with 17 bases between.

V gene TRBV12-5 combines with J gene TRBJ1-2, with 7 bases that match TRBD1. J gave up 2 bases and V 1 base, and 10 bases lay outside the gene matches. The germline gives CDR1 LGHNT, CDR2 FRNRAP. This CDR3 has 17 amino acids. Written as DNA, the CDR3 is TGTGCTAGTGGTTTGGCCCGGACAGGTCCACTCAACTATGGCTACACCTTC. Its protein is CASGLARTGPLNYGYTF.

This clonotype is medium-sized (0.01 to 0.1%) by share. DNA of the CDR3: TGTGCCACCAGTGATTATGGGACTAGCGGAGGTGCAGATACGCAGTATTTT. Translation gives CATSDYGTSGGADTQYF. The rearrangement uses TRBV24-1 and TRBJ2-3, with 11 bases lining up with TRBD2. Germline loops: CDR1 KGHDR, CDR2 SFDVKD. V lost 2 bases, J lost 4 bases, and 7 bases stayed unmatched. The CDR3 covers 17 residues.

This clonotype was seen at least ten times. The V and J genes are TRBV24-1 and TRBJ1-1; the match to TRBD1 covers 11 bases. Germline trimming cut 9 bases from V and 4 bases from J; bases unmatched to any gene: 9. The length of the CDR3 is 15 residues. CDR1 is KGHDR, CDR2 SFDVKD, per germline. The CDR3 sequence is CATRRTGGVSTEAFF. In DNA, the CDR3 is TGTGCCACCCGTAGGACAGGGGGCGTGAGCACTGAAGCTTTCTTT.

The CDR3 region is CASSLLTAANTGELFF. In DNA form, the CDR3 reads TGCGCCAGCAGCTTGCTCACCGCGGCGAACACCGGGGAGCTGTTTTTT. The gene calls are TRBV5-1 and TRBJ2-2; D remains unclear. V lost 1 base, J lost 0 bases, and 10 bases lay in between. Germline V gene sequence: CDR1 SGHRS, CDR2 YFSETQ. The CDR3 spans 16 residues.

Judged by abundance, this clonotype is medium-sized (0.01 to 0.1%). This chain uses TRBV10-1 with TRBJ2-7; TRBD2 might be the D (5 bases). CDR3 size: 13 residues. V was shortened by 4 bases and J by 6 bases, with 13 bases between the two germline ends. In germline, CDR1 is WNHNN, CDR2 SYGVQD (reference sequence). The CDR3 loop is CASSVQQAGEQYF. CDR3 nucleotide sequence: TGCGCCAGCAGTGTTCAGCAGGCGGGCGAGCAGTACTTC.

Ten or more counts support this clonotype. The CDR3 region has the DNA TGTGCCAGCAGCTCCCCAACATTCTCCTACAATGAGCAGTTCTTC. The encoded protein is CASSSPTFSYNEQFF. The chain recombines TRBV7-9 with TRBJ2-1, with D unclear. This CDR3 is 15 amino acids long. Trimming pared 4 bases from V and 0 bases from J, leaving 10 bases between. CDR1 is SEHNR, CDR2 FQNEAQ, per germline (reference sequence).

This clonotype was found many times. The chain has TRBV20-1 and TRBJ2-3; perhaps TRBD1 as D (6 bases). The CDR3 covers 16 residues. V lost 0 bases to trimming and J lost 0 bases, with 13 bases between them. Germline CDR1 DFQATT, CDR2 SNEGSKA (reference sequence). This CDR3 is CSARDSARGSTDTQYF. Here the CDR3 DNA reads TGCAGTGCTAGAGATTCAGCCAGGGGCAGCACAGATACGCAGTATTTT.

This clonotype came up a few times. V is TRBV20-1 and J is TRBJ2-6; the match to TRBD1 covers 7 bases. The CDR3 has 15 residues. The germline CDR1 and CDR2 sequences are DFQATT and SNEGSKA (reference sequence). The junction had 6 bases not matched to a gene; V was cut back by 5 bases and J by 2 bases. CDR3 amino acids: CSARRQGTGANVLTF. The CDR3 DNA sequence: TGCAGTGCTCGGAGACAGGGCACTGGGGCCAACGTCCTGACTTTC.

In this sample, this clonotype turned up a few times. J is TRBJ1-1 and V is TRBV20-1, with D perhaps TRBD1 (5 bases). The CDR3 has 14 amino acids. In germline, CDR1 is DFQATT, CDR2 SNEGSKA (reference sequence). V dropped 6 bases and J dropped 11 bases, with 25 bases sitting between them. CDR3 sequence (DNA): TGCAGTGCGTCTCTCCTACGGGGGGACCGGGCGGCTTTCTTT. Translating it yields CSASLLRGDRAAFF.